This T cell receptor (beta chain) derives from a study of T cell repertoires in cytomegalovirus infection (dated by TCRdb to the late 2010s). Notes on the research overall: Peptide stimulations targeted recently identified HLA-C-restricted CMV epitopes, whose presentation resists viral immunomodulation, together with well-studied HLA-B-restricted epitopes. The HLA type of each donor mattered for the analysis, because public TCR beta signatures pointed to carriage of CMV infection along with the matching HLA type.

A few counts support this clonotype. Its antigen is unknown. No much larger clone exists at a distance of one base, and base qualities are not known. The instrument was an Illumina HiSeq 1500. TCRdb itself trimmed the public reads at Q25 with fastp, ran MiXCR and retained productive beta chains. Entries are consolidated by CDR3 protein sequence, retaining the most common genes and DNA. The sample yields 200,000 to 250,000 distinct CDR3 sequences; around 40% were counted once. The ten top clones hold 59% of the sample. General study outcomes and caveats: The ex vivo response was dominated by HLA-C-restricted CMV-specific TCR beta clonotypes, and the single most frequent clonotype in two of eight donors was supplied by these HLA-C-restricted clonotypes. Cumulative frequency of public TCR beta family members discriminated carriers of CMV infection plus the relevant HLA type in this cohort and an independent roughly 340-donor cohort.

The CDR3 covers 14 residues, taking in both the cysteine and the phenylalanine. Of the read, only the CDR3 DNA is kept; its 42 bases are in frame from base 1. The germline V gene supplies CDR1 SGHTA and CDR2 FQGTGA. V loses 8 bases, J loses 1 base, and the germline ends lie 11 bases apart. The treatment or condition label, as the study defines it: in vitro stimulation with specific CMV peptide epitopes to enrich CMV-specific T cells. The chain is made from TRBV7-3 and TRBJ2-2, with the identity of the D gene unclear. Material: CD8+ T cells from cultured PBMCs, obtained from culture after CMV antigen stimulation. This TCR was sampled from a human donor in good health (CMV status not recorded). Some clones in this sample may be carry-over from other donors' samples. The CDR3 region reads CASGSGRNTGELFF. The nucleotide sequence is TGTGCCAGCGGGTCTGGAAGGAACACCGGGGAGCTGTTTTTT.